The 16 T cell receptor beta chains presented below share a single source sample, sequenced in a study of early T cells in non-severe SARS-CoV-2 infection. TCRdb passed the 5' RACE reads through MiXCR, listing each CDR3 protein once. The sample has about 80,000 distinct CDR3 sequences; about 5% are singletons. Sample: whole blood, taken at baseline. These TCRs come from an adult who was a healthcare worker with PCR-confirmed SARS-CoV-2 infection or an uninfected control (not recorded which).

The rearrangement joins TRBV7-3 to TRBJ2-2; D gene ambiguous. With 8 bases removed from V and 0 bases from J, the gap between germline ends came to 13 bases. CDR1 is SGHTA and CDR2 is FQGTGA in the germline V gene. This CDR3 has 15 amino acids. DNA for the CDR3: TGTGCCAGCGGAATGGGCCTACCGAACACCGGGGAGCTGTTTTTT. This gives the protein CASGMGLPNTGELFF.

Ten or more counts support this clonotype. The rearrangement joins TRBV12-3 or TRBV12-4 to TRBJ1-3, with D perhaps TRBD1 (6 bases). Trimming took off 8 bases at V and 6 bases at J, with 14 bases between the two ends. The CDR3 runs to 13 residues. This CDR3 is CASGPQGTNTIYF. The CDR3 nucleotides are TGTGCCAGCGGGCCCCAGGGGACAAACACCATATATTTT.

This clonotype was detected only a few times. The genes are TRBV28 and TRBJ2-7, with a weak D call TRBD2 (6 bases). The CDR3 consists of 13 residues. Germline values: CDR1 MDHEN, CDR2 SYDVKM. V was shortened by 6 bases and J by 4 bases, with 13 bases between the two germline ends. The CDR3: CASRGSGPYEQYF. CDR3 nucleotide sequence: TGTGCCAGCAGGGGTAGCGGCCCTTACGAGCAGTACTTC.

This clonotype was seen more than once but under ten times. The V gene is TRBV6-2 or TRBV6-3, the J gene TRBJ1-1; 7 bases map to TRBD1. Germline V gene sequence: CDR1 MNHEY, CDR2 SVGEGT. The length of the CDR3 is 14 residues. J lost 1 base, V lost 4 bases, and 3 bases had no gene match. The CDR3 region has the DNA TGTGCCAGCAGTTTCAACAGGGGGAACACTGAAGCTTTCTTT. Protein product: CASSFNRGNTEAFF.

This chain links TRBV5-5 with TRBJ2-3; D perhaps matches TRBD2 (5 bases). The CDR3 runs to 12 residues. Germline assignment: CDR1 SGHKS and CDR2 YYEKEE (reference sequence). The CDR3 DNA reads as TGTGCAACCTCGGGAAGCGGAGGAACGCAGTATTTT. It encodes CATSGSGGTQYF.

This clonotype has a handful of counts. The gene calls are TRBV24-1 and TRBJ2-7; D is unclear. The length of the CDR3 is 15 residues. Germline-derived CDR1 and CDR2 are KGHDR and SFDVKD. V lost 3 bases, J lost 1 base, and 12 bases lay in between. CDR3 amino acids: CATSDPRDRSYEQYF. CDR3 nucleotide sequence: TGTGCCACCAGTGATCCCCGCGATAGGTCCTACGAGCAGTACTTC.

This clonotype showed up just a few times. V gene TRBV20-1 combines with J gene TRBJ2-7; unclear D gene. This CDR3 comprises 15 residues. V dropped 0 bases and J dropped 0 bases, with 12 bases sitting between them. The germline V gene encodes CDR1 DFQATT and CDR2 SNEGSKA (reference sequence). The CDR3 coding sequence is TGCAGTGCTAGAGATGCCTCGGGCGGCTCCTACGAGCAGTACTTC. Protein product: CSARDASGGSYEQYF.

The chain is built from TRBV27 and TRBJ1-5; maybe TRBD1 (5 bases). Germline V gene lookup returns CDR1 MNHEY and CDR2 SMNVEV (reference sequence). V lost 6 bases to trimming and J lost 3 bases, with 12 bases between them. The CDR3 is 14 residues long. Written as DNA, the CDR3 is TGTGCCAGCAGCCCCGGGGCGAACAATCAGCCCCAGCATTTT. This gives the protein CASSPGANNQPQHF.

The V gene is TRBV5-6, the J gene TRBJ2-7, with a tentative D call TRBD1 (6 bases). Germline V lookup: CDR1 SGHDT, CDR2 YYEEEE. V dropped 1 base and J dropped 8 bases, with 13 bases sitting between them. The CDR3 runs 13 residues. For the CDR3, the DNA is TGTGCCAGCAGCTTGACAGGGAGTTCCAAGCAGTACTTC. Encoded protein: CASSLTGSSKQYF. Drawing the rest from reference TRBV5-6 and TRBJ2-7, the complete variable domain is DAGVTQSPTHLIKTRGQQVTLRCSPKSGHDTVSWYQQALGQGPQFIFQYYEEEERQRGNFPDRFSGHQFPNYSSELNVNALLLGDSALYLCASSLTGSSKQYFGPGTRLTVT.

This clonotype was seen only a few times. The rearrangement uses TRBV6-1 and TRBJ2-1; 10 bases map to TRBD2. J lost 2 bases, V lost 6 bases, and 4 bases had no gene match. Germline V gene sequence: CDR1 MNHNS, CDR2 SASEGT. This CDR3 contains 15 residues. The CDR3 DNA follows: TGTGCCAGCAGCCCTAGCGGGAGCCCCTACAATGAGCAGTTCTTC. Its protein is CASSPSGSPYNEQFF.

This clonotype has just a few counts. The gene calls are TRBV6-6 and TRBJ2-7; TRBD1 agrees at 7 bases. Germline V CDR1 and CDR2: MNHNY, SVGAGI (reference sequence). The CDR3 has 13 residues. Losses at the gene ends were 5 bases for V and 1 base for J; bases not matched to a gene: 2. Here the CDR3 reads CASSVGQSYEQYF. CDR3 coding DNA: TGTGCCAGCAGTGTGGGACAGTCCTACGAGCAGTACTTC.

This clonotype has a count of ten or more. The chain carries TRBV7-7 and TRBJ2-2; TRBD1 aligns across 7 bases. Trimming removed 5 bases from V and 1 base from J; junction bases left unmatched: 7. Germline CDR1 is SSHAT and CDR2 is FNYEAQ (reference sequence). The length of the CDR3 is 16 residues. The CDR3 DNA sequence: TGTGCCAGCAGCCAAAGAGGGACAGAGAACACCGGGGAGCTGTTTTTT. Translated: CASSQRGTENTGELFF. Complete variable domain (other parts from reference TRBV7-7 and TRBJ2-2): GAGVSQSPRYKVTKRGQDVTLRCDPISSHATLYWYQQALGQGPEFLTYFNYEAQPDKSGLPSDRFSAERPEGSISTLTIQRTEQRDSAMYRCASSQRGTENTGELFFGEGSRLTVL.

This clonotype was observed a handful of times. This sequence joins TRBV5-1 and TRBJ2-7, with 12 bases matching TRBD2. CDR3 length: 17 residues. The J segment lost 0 bases and the V segment lost 4 bases, leaving 8 bases of the junction unmatched. CDR1 is SGHRS, CDR2 YFSETQ, per germline. In DNA form, the CDR3 reads TGCGCCAGCAGCCTTTGGACTAGCGGGATTCGCTCCTACGAGCAGTACTTC. Protein: CASSLWTSGIRSYEQYF.

The chain links TRBV11-2 to TRBJ2-7; TRBD1 is a possible D gene (6 bases). V was cut by 2 bases and J by 7 bases, with 12 bases left in between. Per germline, CDR1 SGHAT and CDR2 FQNNGV. The CDR3 is made up of 13 amino acids. CDR3: CASSLTGSNEQYF. CDR3 coding DNA: TGTGCCAGCAGCTTAACAGGGTCGAATGAGCAGTACTTC.

This clonotype was picked up many times. This sequence joins TRBV20-1 and TRBJ1-5; a weak D match, TRBD1 (5 bases). From germline, CDR1 is DFQATT and CDR2 SNEGSKA (reference sequence). This CDR3 has 15 amino acids. Trimming took off 4 bases at V and 0 bases at J, with 13 bases between the two ends. The CDR3 is CSAILGRYSNQPQHF. CDR3 sequence (DNA): TGCAGTGCTATCTTGGGACGGTATAGCAATCAGCCCCAGCATTTT.

Many counts were recorded for this clonotype. The V call is TRBV12-3 or TRBV12-4, the J call TRBJ2-1; D is perhaps TRBD1 (6 bases). The CDR3 length is 15 residues. With 3 bases removed from V and 2 bases from J, the gap between germline ends came to 11 bases. CDR3 DNA: TGTGCCAGCAGTTTGTGGGGGCAGACCTACAATGAGCAGTTCTTC. Translating gives CASSLWGQTYNEQFF.